These 8 T cell receptor beta chains came from one sample sequenced in a study of metastatic and nonmetastatic thyroid tumors. TCRdb re-analyzed the PCR reads through MiXCR. The sample has approximately 82,000 clones; 12% are singletons. There were no patients who had received any treatment before thyroid surgery. Sequenced: tumor tissue. Source of these receptors: a female donor with papillary thyroid cancer or a benign thyroid nodule (not recorded which). Some clones in this sample may be carry-over from other donors' samples.

This sequence joins TRBV4-2 and TRBJ2-7; TRBD1 aligns across 7 bases. The V gene's germline CDR1 is LGHNA and CDR2 YNFKEQ. There are 15 residues in the CDR3. The V and J ends lost 5 bases and 2 bases, in that order; junction bases with no gene match: 9. CDR3 bases: TGTGCCAGCAGCGAGGATCGACAGGGCCCCTACGAGCAGTACTTC. It codes for CASSEDRQGPYEQYF.

This clone was recorded at least ten times. The V call is TRBV9, the J call TRBJ1-1; possible D gene TRBD1, 5 bases. This CDR3 is 16 amino acids long. CDR1 and CDR2 from the germline V gene are SGDLS and YYNGEE. V was trimmed by 0 bases and J by 2 bases, leaving 14 bases between them. The CDR3 reads CASSVGEGSINTEAFF. For the CDR3, the DNA is TGTGCCAGCAGCGTAGGAGAGGGGTCCATTAACACTGAAGCTTTCTTT.

This clone was counted at least ten times. The chain uses TRBV11-3 and TRBJ1-6, with D hard to call. The V gene's germline CDR1 is SGHNT and CDR2 YENEEA. Trimming removed 1 base at V and 7 bases at J, with 14 bases between. The CDR3 has 16 residues. CDR3 protein: CASSLATGIPNSPLHF. The CDR3 bases are TGTGCCAGCAGCTTAGCAACCGGGATTCCAAATTCACCCCTCCACTTT.

The sample holds many counts of this clone. The gene calls are TRBV10-3 and TRBJ2-7, with TRBD1 matching 12 bases. The CDR3 has 14 amino acids. Germline V CDR1 and CDR2: ENHRY, SYGVKD. V dropped 8 bases and J dropped 6; count of bases not matched to a gene: 8. This CDR3 is CAIGSGTGGGEQYF. The CDR3 DNA follows: TGTGCCATCGGATCCGGGACAGGGGGCGGCGAGCAGTACTTC.

This clone was observed many times. The chain combines TRBV19 with TRBJ1-6; 7 nucleotides align to TRBD1. Germline CDR1 LNHDA, CDR2 SQIVND (reference sequence). The CDR3 sequence is 14 residues long. The V and J ends lost 6 bases and 5 bases, in that order; junction bases with no gene match: 4. CDR3 nucleotide sequence: TGTGCCAGTAGCTCCGGACAGGATAATTCACCCCTCCACTTT. This sequence encodes CASSSGQDNSPLHF.

This clone has ten or more counts. The J gene is TRBJ2-7, the V gene TRBV7-3; tentatively, D is TRBD1 (5 bases). V lost 0 bases and J 5 bases, leaving 11 bases between the germline ends. The CDR3 totals 14 residues. In germline, CDR1 is SGHTA, CDR2 FQGTGA. CDR3 residues: CASSLTAQGDEQYF. The DNA of the CDR3 is TGTGCCAGCAGCTTAACGGCGCAGGGCGACGAGCAGTACTTC.

This clone was counted ten times or more. This chain connects TRBV5-1 to TRBJ1-5; no firm D call. Trimming pared 2 bases from V and 3 bases from J, leaving 6 bases between. Germline values: CDR1 SGHRS, CDR2 YFSETQ. The CDR3 is 13 amino acids. CDR3 DNA sequence: TGCGCCAGCAGCTTCGGGGACAATCAGCCCCAGCATTTT. Translating gives CASSFGDNQPQHF.

This clone was seen more than once but under ten times. A clone one base away is much larger, so this may be a read error. This CDR3 reads CALSLMNQETQYF. The CDR3 DNA sequence: TGTGCCCTATCCTTAATGAATCAAGAGACCCAGTACTTC. The rearrangement links TRBV6-1 to TRBJ2-5, with unresolved D. The ends were cut back, 11 bases at V and 2 bases at J, with 15 bases in the middle. Germline CDR1 is MNHNS and CDR2 is SASEGT. The CDR3 sequence is 13 residues long.